The present T cell receptor (beta chain) was sequenced within a study of OX40 agonist ivuxolimab in advanced cancers. Study-level findings and limits: Clonal expansion was seen in CD4+ and CD8+ blood T cells by week 6 at 0.1 to 3.0 mg/kg.

The length of the CDR3 is 13 residues. From germline, CDR1 is ENHRY and CDR2 SYGVKD. Concerning this clone itself: Antigen: not known. At one end the junction does not follow the germline gene, possibly because of a read error.

The repertoire was sequenced with immunoSEQ multiplex PCR; TCRdb's copy has only in-frame clones and lacks some. The table includes under 50,000 clones, over 60% detected once. Individuals having autoimmune disease history or systemic immunosuppression were not enrolled. Blood sampling took place at baseline, cycle 4 day 1, and cycle 7 day 1. This receptor was obtained from an adult with an advanced solid tumor such as melanoma, head and neck, liver or kidney cancer. This chain joins TRBV10-3 and TRBJ1-6; D is uncertain. The source material was CD4+ or CD8+ T cells sorted from blood, sampled in a trial of the OX40 agonist ivuxolimab. CDR3 residues: CASSEKVGLPLHF. DNA for the CDR3: TGTGCCAGCAGTGAAAAGGTTGGTCTCCCCCTCCACTTT.